This T cell receptor (beta chain) came from a study of beta chain features in type 1 diabetes. The CDR3 consists of 16 residues. Germline V gene data show CDR1 as SGHNT and CDR2 as YENEEA. V shed 5 bases and J 0 bases; nucleotides not matched to a gene: 5. cDNA synthesis used the whole RNA isolate, giving expressed TCRB sequences. Some clones are missing from TCRdb's copy, which holds only in-frame ones; the method was immunoSEQ multiplex PCR. The top ten hold more than 6.5% of the sample, which has about 320,000 clones, 14% seen once. Points from the study as a whole: In every one of the four CD4+ subsets, TCRB CDR3s were moderately but significantly shorter in Type 1 diabetes patients. For patients, the naive, central memory and Treg TCRB repertoires appeared more alike than for healthy donors.

This clone has just a few counts. Its specificity is not known. The sequenced sample consisted of central memory CD4+ T cells from blood. The receptor was isolated from a man aged 30 to 39 in good health. The chain joins TRBV11-3 to TRBJ1-4, with TRBD1 matching 8 bases. The CDR3 nucleotides read TGTGCCAGCAGCAGCGGACAGGGTGCAACTAATGAAAAACTGTTTTTT. It translates to CASSSGQGATNEKLFF.